A single sample is the source of the 9 T cell receptor beta chains below, sequenced in a study of shared clonotypes between healthy human individuals. Generated by immunoSEQ multiplex PCR, the TCRdb table keeps only in-frame clones and is missing some. The table lists about 2.3 million clones, less than 95% of them singletons. The sequencing sample was made of naive CD4+ T cells from PBMCs. The subset: CD45RA+ positively selected. The receptors derive from a young man in good health. Some clones in this sample may be carry-over from other donors' samples.

The V and J genes are TRBV18 and TRBJ2-5; D remains ambiguous. CDR3 length: 16 amino acids. V shed 0 bases and J shed 0 bases, with 11 bases lying between them. Germline CDR1 KGHSH, CDR2 LQKENI. CDR3: CASSPPGSRNQETQYF. CDR3 sequence (DNA): TGTGCCAGCTCACCACCGGGGTCCAGAAACCAAGAGACCCAGTACTTC.

About this clone: This sample includes further DNA sequences coding for the same CDR3. The V and J genes are TRBV18 and TRBJ1-1; D is uncertain. V lost 2 bases and J lost 3, with 7 bases in between. From germline, CDR1 is KGHSH and CDR2 LQKENI. The CDR3 is made up of 13 amino acids. CDR3 bases: TGTGCCAGCTCACCAAGGGAGGACACTGAAGCTTTCTTT. Translated: CASSPREDTEAFF.

The gene calls are TRBV9 and TRBJ2-7, with D maybe TRBD1 (5 bases). The germline V and J ends were trimmed by 2 bases and 0 bases, with 12 bases remaining between them. CDR3 length equals 15 residues. From germline, CDR1 is SGDLS and CDR2 YYNGEE. The CDR3 DNA is TGTGCCAGCAGCGTTGCATCAGGGATCTCCTACGAGCAGTACTTC. It codes for CASSVASGISYEQYF.

V and J are TRBV5-1 and TRBJ2-5; 9 bases are a match to TRBD1. Germline CDR1 and CDR2: SGHRS and YFSETQ. The CDR3 runs 15 residues. V was pared by 4 bases and J by 5 bases, with 9 bases of the junction left unmatched. The CDR3 here is CASSALGTGWETQYF. CDR3 DNA: TGCGCCAGCAGCGCCCTCGGGACAGGGTGGGAGACCCAGTACTTC.

The V gene is TRBV2, the J gene TRBJ2-5; D perhaps matches TRBD1 (6 bases). This CDR3 comprises 16 residues. Germline lookup yields CDR1 SNHLY and CDR2 FYNNEI. Trimming cost V 4 bases and J 2 bases, with 17 bases left between them. Here the CDR3 reads CASSGERQAPQETQYF. DNA for the CDR3: TGTGCCAGCAGTGGGGAAAGACAGGCCCCTCAAGAGACCCAGTACTTC.

This clone was seen a single time. The chain recombines TRBV7-9 with TRBJ2-3, with a tentative D call TRBD2 (6 bases). The CDR3 sequence is 15 residues long. Germline V gene lookup returns CDR1 SEHNR and CDR2 FQNEAQ (reference sequence). V lost 5 bases, J lost 1 base, and 13 bases lay in between. The CDR3 loop reads CASSGGRTGTDTQYF. The CDR3 DNA reads as TGTGCCAGCAGCGGGGGGAGGACCGGCACAGATACGCAGTATTTT.

The chain joins TRBV7-9 to TRBJ1-4; tentatively, D is TRBD1 (6 bases). The CDR3 contains 14 residues. Trimming took off 1 base at V and 11 bases at J, with 14 bases between the two ends. Germline V gives CDR1 SEHNR, CDR2 FQNEAQ (reference sequence). The CDR3 coding sequence is TGTGCCAGCAGCTTAGGGGACCCTCAGGGGAAACTGTTTTTT. Residues: CASSLGDPQGKLFF.

The chain is built from TRBV19 and TRBJ2-3; 9 positions match TRBD2. The CDR3 consists of 16 residues. Per the germline V gene, CDR1 is LNHDA and CDR2 is SQIVND (reference sequence). V dropped 4 bases and J dropped 0; count of bases not matched to a gene: 5. The CDR3 region is CASSTIAGASTDTQYF. DNA of the CDR3: TGTGCCAGTAGTACAATAGCGGGAGCTAGCACAGATACGCAGTATTTT.

The rearrangement links TRBV15 to TRBJ1-2; a weak D match, TRBD1 (5 bases). V was trimmed by 2 bases and J by 7 bases, leaving 14 bases between them. Germline CDR1 and CDR2: LNHNV and YYDKDF (reference sequence). The CDR3 spans 14 residues. In DNA, the CDR3 is TGTGCCACCAGCAGATGGAGGGAGAGGGGTGGCTACACCTTC. Protein product: CATSRWRERGGYTF.